This TCR beta chain was sequenced during a study of circulating and synovial CD4+ cells in juvenile arthritis. This CDR3 has 13 amino acids. Looked up from germline, CDR1 is SGHRS and CDR2 is YFSETQ. Trimming at V came to 2 bases and at J to 3 bases, leaving 1 base not matched to a gene. Generated by immunoSEQ multiplex PCR, the TCRdb table keeps only in-frame clones and is missing some. The table shows approximately 16,000 clones, with roughly 89% occurring only once. This chain links TRBV5-1 with TRBJ2-5, with 7 bases that match TRBD1. Sequenced material: CD4+ T cells from blood. The clonotype comes from a human donor with juvenile idiopathic arthritis. The chain's CDR3 is CASSFTGEETQYF. The CDR3 DNA reads TGCGCCAGCAGCTTCACAGGGGAAGAGACCCAGTACTTC.